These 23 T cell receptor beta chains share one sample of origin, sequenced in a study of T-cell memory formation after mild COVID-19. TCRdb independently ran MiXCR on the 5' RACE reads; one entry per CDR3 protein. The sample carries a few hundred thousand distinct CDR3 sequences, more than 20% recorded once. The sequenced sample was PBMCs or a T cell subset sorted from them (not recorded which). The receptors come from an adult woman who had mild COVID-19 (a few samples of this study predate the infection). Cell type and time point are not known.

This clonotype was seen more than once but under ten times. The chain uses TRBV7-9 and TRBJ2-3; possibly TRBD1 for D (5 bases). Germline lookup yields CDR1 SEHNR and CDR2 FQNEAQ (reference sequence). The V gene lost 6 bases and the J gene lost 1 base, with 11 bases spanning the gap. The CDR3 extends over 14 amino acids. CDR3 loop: CASRKGQGTDTQYF. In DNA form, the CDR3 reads TGTGCCAGCAGGAAGGGGCAAGGCACAGATACGCAGTATTTT.

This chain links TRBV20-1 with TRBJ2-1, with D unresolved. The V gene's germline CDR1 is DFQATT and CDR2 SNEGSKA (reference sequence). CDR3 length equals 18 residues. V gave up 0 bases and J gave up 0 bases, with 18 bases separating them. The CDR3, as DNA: TGCAGTGCTAGAGATCCGAGTCGCACCTCCAGCTCCTACAATGAGCAGTTCTTC. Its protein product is CSARDPSRTSSSYNEQFF.

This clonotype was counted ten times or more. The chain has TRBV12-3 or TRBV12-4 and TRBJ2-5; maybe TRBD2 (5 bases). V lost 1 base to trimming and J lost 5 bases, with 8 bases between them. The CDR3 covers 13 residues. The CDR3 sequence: CASSLGGKETQYF. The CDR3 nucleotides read TGTGCCAGCAGTTTAGGAGGGAAGGAGACCCAGTACTTC.

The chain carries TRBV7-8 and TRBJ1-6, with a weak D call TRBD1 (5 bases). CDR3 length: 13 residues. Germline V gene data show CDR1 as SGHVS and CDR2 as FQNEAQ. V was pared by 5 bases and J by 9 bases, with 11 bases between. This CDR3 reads CASSPRTSSPLHF. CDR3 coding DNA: TGTGCCAGCAGCCCACGGACAAGTTCACCCCTCCACTTT.

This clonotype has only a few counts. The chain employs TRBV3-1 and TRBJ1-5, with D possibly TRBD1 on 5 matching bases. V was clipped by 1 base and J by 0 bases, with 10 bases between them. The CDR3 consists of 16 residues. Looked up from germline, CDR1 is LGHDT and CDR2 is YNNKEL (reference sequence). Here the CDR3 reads CASSQGTSHSNQPQHF. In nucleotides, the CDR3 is TGTGCCAGCAGCCAAGGGACATCACATAGCAATCAGCCCCAGCATTTT.

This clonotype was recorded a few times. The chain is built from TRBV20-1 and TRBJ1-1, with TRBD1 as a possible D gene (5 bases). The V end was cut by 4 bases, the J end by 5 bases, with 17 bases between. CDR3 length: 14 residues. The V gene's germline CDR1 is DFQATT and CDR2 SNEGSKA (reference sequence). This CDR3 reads CSATMRGGPTEAFF. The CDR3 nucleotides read TGCAGTGCTACAATGCGCGGGGGTCCGACTGAAGCTTTCTTT.

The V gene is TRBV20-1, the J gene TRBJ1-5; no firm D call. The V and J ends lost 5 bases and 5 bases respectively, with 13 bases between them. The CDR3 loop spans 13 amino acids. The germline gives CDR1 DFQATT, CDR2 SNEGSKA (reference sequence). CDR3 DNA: TGCAGTGCTGTCGAAACGGGCGATCAGCCCCAGCATTTT. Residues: CSAVETGDQPQHF.

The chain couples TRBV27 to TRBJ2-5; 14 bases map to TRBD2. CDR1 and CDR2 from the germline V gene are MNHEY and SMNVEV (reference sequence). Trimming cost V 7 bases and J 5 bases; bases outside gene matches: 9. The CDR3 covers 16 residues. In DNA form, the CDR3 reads TGTGCCAGCAACATGGGGACTAGCGGGAGCTTGGAGACCCAGTACTTC. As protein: CASNMGTSGSLETQYF.

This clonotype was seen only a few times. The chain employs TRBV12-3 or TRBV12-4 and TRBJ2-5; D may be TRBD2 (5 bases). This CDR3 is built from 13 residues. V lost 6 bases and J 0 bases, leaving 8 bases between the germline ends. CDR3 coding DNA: TGTGCCAGCAGCCACGGGAACCAAGAGACCCAGTACTTC. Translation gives CASSHGNQETQYF.

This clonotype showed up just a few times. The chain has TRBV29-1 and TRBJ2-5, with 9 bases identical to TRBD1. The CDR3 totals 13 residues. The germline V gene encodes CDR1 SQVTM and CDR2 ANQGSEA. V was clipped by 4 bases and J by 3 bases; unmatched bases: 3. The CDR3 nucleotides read TGCAGCGTTGCTGACAGGGGGGAAGAGACCCAGTACTTC. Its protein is CSVADRGEETQYF.

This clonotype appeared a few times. CDR3 loop: CASSQEGVTGGYRIQYF. As DNA, the CDR3 is TGCGCCAGCAGCCAAGAGGGGGTTACAGGAGGCTATCGCATTCAGTACTTC. The chain is built from TRBV4-3 and TRBJ2-4; the D call may be TRBD1 or TRBD2 (5 bases each). Trimming pared 0 bases from V and 9 bases from J, leaving 21 bases between. CDR3 length: 17 amino acids. CDR1 and CDR2 from the germline V gene are LGHNA and YSLEER.

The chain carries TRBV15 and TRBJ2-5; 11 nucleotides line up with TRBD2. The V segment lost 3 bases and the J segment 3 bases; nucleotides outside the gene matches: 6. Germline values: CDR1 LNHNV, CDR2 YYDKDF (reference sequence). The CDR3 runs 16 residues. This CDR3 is CATSSPGTSGEETQYF. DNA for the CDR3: TGTGCCACCAGCAGCCCCGGGACTAGCGGAGAAGAGACCCAGTACTTC.

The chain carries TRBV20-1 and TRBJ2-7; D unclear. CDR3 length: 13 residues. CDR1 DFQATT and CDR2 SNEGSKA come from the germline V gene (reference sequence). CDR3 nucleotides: TGCAGCTGGCTGATGCCTCGATACAACGAGCAGTACTTC. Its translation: CSWLMPRYNEQYF.

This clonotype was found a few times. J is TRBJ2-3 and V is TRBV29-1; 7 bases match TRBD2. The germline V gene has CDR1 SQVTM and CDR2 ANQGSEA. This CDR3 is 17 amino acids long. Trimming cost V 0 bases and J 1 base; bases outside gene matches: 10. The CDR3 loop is CSVEDQATSIGTDTQYF. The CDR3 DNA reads TGCAGCGTTGAAGATCAGGCGACTAGCATTGGCACAGATACGCAGTATTTT.

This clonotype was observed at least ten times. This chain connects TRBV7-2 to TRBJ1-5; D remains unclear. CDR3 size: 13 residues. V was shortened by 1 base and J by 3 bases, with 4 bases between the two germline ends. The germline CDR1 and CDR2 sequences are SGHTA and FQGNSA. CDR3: CASSLDPNQPQHF. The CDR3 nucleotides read TGTGCCAGCAGCTTAGACCCCAATCAGCCCCAGCATTTT.

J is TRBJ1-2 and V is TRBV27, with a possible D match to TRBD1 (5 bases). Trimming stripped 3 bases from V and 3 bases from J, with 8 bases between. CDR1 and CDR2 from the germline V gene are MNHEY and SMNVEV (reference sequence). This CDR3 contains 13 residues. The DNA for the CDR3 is TGTGCCAGCAGTTTCACAGGAGACTATGGCTACACCTTC. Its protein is CASSFTGDYGYTF.

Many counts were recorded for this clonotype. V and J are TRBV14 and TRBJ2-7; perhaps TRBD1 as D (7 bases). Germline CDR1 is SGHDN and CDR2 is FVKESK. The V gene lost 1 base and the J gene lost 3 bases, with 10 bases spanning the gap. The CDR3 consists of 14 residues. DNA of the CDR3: TGTGCCAGCAGCCAAGGACAGGGAGGCTACGAGCAGTACTTC. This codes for CASSQGQGGYEQYF.

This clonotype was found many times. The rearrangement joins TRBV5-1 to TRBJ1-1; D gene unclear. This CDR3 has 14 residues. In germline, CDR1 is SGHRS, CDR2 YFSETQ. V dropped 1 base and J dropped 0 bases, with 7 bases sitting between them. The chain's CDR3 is CASSLTQVNTEAFF. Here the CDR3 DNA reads TGCGCCAGCAGCTTGACTCAGGTGAACACTGAAGCTTTCTTT.

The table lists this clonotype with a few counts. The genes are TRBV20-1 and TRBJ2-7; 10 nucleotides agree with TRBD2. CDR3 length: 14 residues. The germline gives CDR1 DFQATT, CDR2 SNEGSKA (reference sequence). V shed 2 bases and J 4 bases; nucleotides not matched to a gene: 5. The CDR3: CSARRLAGGYEQYF. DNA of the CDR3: TGCAGTGCTAGACGACTAGCGGGTGGATACGAGCAGTACTTC.

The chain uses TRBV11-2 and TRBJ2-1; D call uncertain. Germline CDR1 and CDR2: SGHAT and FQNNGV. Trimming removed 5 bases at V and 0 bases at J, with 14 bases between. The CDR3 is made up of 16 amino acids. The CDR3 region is CASSRVGMSSYNEQFF. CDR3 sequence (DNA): TGTGCCAGCAGCCGGGTTGGGATGAGCTCCTACAATGAGCAGTTCTTC.

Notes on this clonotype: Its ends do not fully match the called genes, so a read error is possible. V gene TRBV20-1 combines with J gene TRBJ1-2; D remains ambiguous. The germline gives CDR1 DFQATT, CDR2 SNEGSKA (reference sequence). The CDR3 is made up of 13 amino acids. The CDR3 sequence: CSTSYAGGYGYTF. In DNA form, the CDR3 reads TGCAGTACTAGTTATGCAGGAGGGTATGGCTACACCTTC.

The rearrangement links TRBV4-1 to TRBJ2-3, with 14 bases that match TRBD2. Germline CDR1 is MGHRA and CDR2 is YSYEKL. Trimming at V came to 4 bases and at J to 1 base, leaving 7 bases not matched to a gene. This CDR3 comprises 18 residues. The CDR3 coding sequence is TGCGCCAGCAGCCCCGCTCCGGGACTAGCGGGGGGCACAGATACGCAGTATTTT. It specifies CASSPAPGLAGGTDTQYF.

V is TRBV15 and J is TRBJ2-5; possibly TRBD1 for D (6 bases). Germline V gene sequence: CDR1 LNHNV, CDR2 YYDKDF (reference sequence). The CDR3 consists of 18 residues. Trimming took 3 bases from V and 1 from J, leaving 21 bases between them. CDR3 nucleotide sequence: TGTGCCACCAGCAGGCCTGGACTTCACAGGGCCCCCCAAGAGACCCAGTACTTC. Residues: CATSRPGLHRAPQETQYF. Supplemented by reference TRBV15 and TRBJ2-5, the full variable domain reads DAMVIQNPRYQVTQFGKPVTLSCSQTLNHNVMYWYQQKSSQAPKLLFHYYDKDFNNEADTPDNFQSRRPNTSFCFLDIRSPGLGDTAMYLCATSRPGLHRAPQETQYFGPGTRLLVL.